What follows is one T cell receptor (beta chain) and its context. Its antigen is unidentified. The data originate from a study of T cell responses to AZD1222 COVID-19 vaccine. Study results and caveats: Variant regions that are unmutated are reportedly the target of nearly half of spike-specific TCRs. When two AZD1222 doses had been given, Spike-specific TCR breadth and depth rose. Repertoire sampling was restricted to post-peak T cell response timepoints.

Libraries were prepared by immunoSEQ multiplex PCR; TCRdb keeps only in-frame clonotypes and omits some of them. The sample holds fewer than 100,000 clones, 88% seen once. CDR1 and CDR2 (germline): MNHEY, SMNVEV (reference sequence). This CDR3 region has 14 residues. The junction had 10 bases not matched to a gene; V was cut back by 5 bases and J by 10 bases. This receptor was taken from an adult who received the AZD1222 COVID-19 vaccine. The rearrangement links TRBV27 to TRBJ2-1, with TRBD2 identical over 8 bases. Sequenced here: peripheral blood, sampled 28 days after the second AZD1222 dose. The CDR3 DNA sequence: TGTGCCAGCAGTCCCTGGACTAGCTGGAACGAGCAGTTCTTC. Its protein is CASSPWTSWNEQFF.